This T cell receptor (beta chain) is from a study of blood T cell repertoires in COVID-19. Study context: Specimens from acute and convalescent COVID-19 originated in the United States, Italy and Spain.

Enrolled during active infection, Seattle patients were then followed longitudinally. Original data processing: For nucleated cells, counts were estimated from reference gene primer amplification. Profiling relied on immunoSEQ multiplex PCR, and the TCRdb table lists in-frame clones only, not all of them. That table gives V, J and clone size, and the DNA gave D and trimming. The data contain some 320,000 clones, about nine tenths of them singletons. Germline-derived CDR1 and CDR2 are MDHEN and SYDVKM. The CDR3 length is 14 residues. J was trimmed by 7 bases and V by 7 bases; bases with no gene match: 9.

The rearrangement joins TRBV28 to TRBJ1-4; 7 nucleotides agree with TRBD1. Sequenced material: peripheral blood. The clonotype was recovered from a woman aged 25 to 39 with COVID-19, enrolled during active disease. CDR3 DNA: TGTGCCAGCAATACAGGGGTCAGGGCTGAAAAACTGTTTTTT. Translating it yields CASNTGVRAEKLFF.